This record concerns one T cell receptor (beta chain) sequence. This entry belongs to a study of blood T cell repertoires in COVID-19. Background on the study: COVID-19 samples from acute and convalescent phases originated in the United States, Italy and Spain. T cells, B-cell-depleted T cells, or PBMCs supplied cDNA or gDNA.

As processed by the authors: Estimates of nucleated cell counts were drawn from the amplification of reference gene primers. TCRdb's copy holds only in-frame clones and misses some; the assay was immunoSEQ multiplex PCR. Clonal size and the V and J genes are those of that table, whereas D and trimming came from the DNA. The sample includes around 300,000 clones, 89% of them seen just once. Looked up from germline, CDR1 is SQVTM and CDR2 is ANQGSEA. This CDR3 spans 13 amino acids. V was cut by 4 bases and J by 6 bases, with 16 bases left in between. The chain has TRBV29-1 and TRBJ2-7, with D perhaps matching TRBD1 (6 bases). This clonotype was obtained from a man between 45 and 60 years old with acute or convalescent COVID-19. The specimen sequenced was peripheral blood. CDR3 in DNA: TGCAGCGTTGTTTCGTCGGCAGGGGCCGAGCAGTACTTC. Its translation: CSVVSSAGAEQYF.